These T cell receptor beta chains were read from a single sample in a study of shared clonotypes between healthy human individuals. The assay was immunoSEQ multiplex PCR, and TCRdb's table has in-frame clones only and misses some. Among 2 million to 3 million clones, 93% were seen once, and the ten largest hold approximately 0.37%. Sample: naive CD4+ T cells from PBMCs. All receptors come from a man aged 18 to 29 in good health. Some clones in this sample may be carry-over from other donors' samples. The CDR3 runs from the conserved cysteine through the conserved F or W. A D gene is named only where the DNA matches it firmly. For some rows the clone size is stated as once, few or many, or as a class when expanded; others skip it.

D | size | J | V | CDR3 | DNA
TRBD2 | NA | TRBJ2-1 | TRBV2 | CARSRLGTSGRYGEQFF | TGTGCCAGGAGTAGACTGGGGACTAGCGGGAGGTATGGTGAGCAGTTCTTC
NA | NA | TRBJ2-1 | TRBV4-2 | CASSQSTGGGEQFF | TGTGCCAGCAGCCAATCAACTGGTGGAGGTGAGCAGTTCTTC
NA | NA | TRBJ1-2 | TRBV6-6 | CASSSGPNYGYTF | TGTGCCAGCAGTTCGGGTCCTAACTATGGCTACACCTTC
NA | NA | TRBJ2-3 | TRBV5-4 | CASHESGGDMGTQYF | TGTGCCAGCCACGAGTCTGGGGGTGATATGGGTACGCAGTATTTT
NA | NA | TRBJ2-6 | TRBV11-2 | CASGQGSSGANVLTF | TGTGCCAGCGGTCAGGGTTCCTCTGGGGCCAACGTCCTGACTTTC
NA | once | TRBJ2-3 | TRBV7-8 | CASSSWGRSFTDTQYF | TGTGCCAGCAGCTCATGGGGACGGAGCTTCACAGATACGCAGTATTTT
NA | once | TRBJ1-2 | TRBV27 | CASSPTGMRFYGYTF | TGTGCCAGCAGTCCGACGGGTATGAGGTTTTATGGCTACACCTTC
NA | NA | TRBJ2-7 | TRBV7-9 | CASSNKGESYEQYF | TGTGCCAGCAGCAACAAGGGGGAAAGCTACGAACAGTACTTC
TRBD1 | NA | TRBJ2-7 | TRBV6-1 | CASSERTGVGEQYF | TGTGCCAGCAGTGAACGTACAGGGGTAGGCGAGCAGTACTTC
NA | NA | TRBJ2-3 | TRBV30 | CAWSLLDRRQADTQYF | TGTGCCTGGAGTCTCCTTGATAGACGCCAAGCAGATACGCAGTATTTT
NA | NA | TRBJ1-1 | TRBV5-4 | CASSFPGTLGTEAFF | TGTGCCAGCAGCTTCCCCGGGACCCTAGGCACTGAAGCTTTCTTT
NA | NA | TRBJ1-2 | TRBV27 | CASSLGLGANYGYTF | TGTGCCAGCAGTTTAGGACTGGGAGCTAACTATGGCTACACCTTC
NA | NA | TRBJ2-3 | TRBV9 | CASSVGGRLTDTQYF | TGTGCCAGCAGCGTCGGAGGGAGGCTCACAGATACGCAGTATTTT
NA | NA | TRBJ2-1 | TRBV29-1 | CSAGGQSSYNEQFF | TGCAGCGCTGGAGGACAAAGCTCCTACAATGAGCAGTTCTTC
NA | NA | TRBJ2-7 | TRBV6-5 | CASSYSGHEQYF | TGTGCCAGCAGTTACTCCGGACACGAGCAGTACTTC
NA | NA | TRBJ2-3 | TRBV30 | CAWSRSGRSTDTQYF | TGTGCCTGGAGTCGGAGCGGGCGAAGCACAGATACGCAGTATTTT
NA | NA | TRBJ2-6 | TRBV19 | CASKSGPGANVLTF | TGTGCCAGTAAATCGGGGCCTGGGGCCAACGTCCTGACTTTC
NA | NA | TRBJ1-6 | TRBV4-3 | CASSQDEDYNSPLHF | TGCGCCAGCAGCCAAGATGAGGACTATAATTCACCCCTCCACTTT
NA | NA | TRBJ2-6 | TRBV7-6 | CASSSSRPSGANVLTF | TGTGCCAGCAGCTCCAGTCGGCCCTCTGGGGCCAACGTCCTGACTTTC
NA | NA | TRBJ1-3 | TRBV5-1 | CASSLSDIRGNTIYF | TGCGCCAGCAGCTTGAGCGACATCCGAGGAAACACCATATATTTT
NA | once | TRBJ2-7 | TRBV7-9 | CASSLRQSSYEQYF | TGTGCCAGCAGCTTAAGACAGAGCTCCTACGAGCAGTACTTC
TRBD1 | NA | TRBJ2-5 | TRBV10-1 | CASSVGTGNQETQYF | TGCGCCAGCAGTGTTGGGACAGGCAATCAAGAGACCCAGTACTTC
NA | NA | TRBJ1-1 | TRBV30 | CAWIEVRAFF | TGTGCCTGGATAGAAGTGAGGGCTTTCTTT
TRBD1 | NA | TRBJ1-1 | TRBV10-3 | CAISDTGPGGEAFF | TGTGCCATCAGTGATACGGGACCAGGGGGGGAAGCTTTCTTT
NA | NA | TRBJ1-2 | TRBV10-3 | CAISESRETYGYTF | TGTGCCATCAGTGAGTCAAGGGAAACCTATGGCTACACCTTC
NA | NA | TRBJ2-7 | TRBV7-3 | CASSLGGRGSSYEQYF | TGTGCCAGCAGCTTAGGCGGACGGGGGAGCTCCTACGAGCAGTACTTC
NA | NA | TRBJ2-6 | TRBV5-1 | CASSLEDPGANVLTF | TGCGCCAGCAGCTTGGAGGATCCTGGGGCCAACGTCCTGACTTTC
NA | NA | TRBJ1-4 | TRBV6-5 | CASSRVATNEKLFF | TGTGCCAGCAGTCGGGTTGCAACTAATGAAAAACTGTTTTTT
NA | NA | TRBJ2-5 | TRBV10-3 | CAISPDGVQETQYF | TGTGCCATCAGCCCCGACGGAGTCCAAGAGACCCAGTACTTC
TRBD2 | NA | TRBJ2-5 | TRBV7-9 | CASSGPSGSSETQYF | TGTGCCAGCAGCGGGCCCAGCGGGAGTTCAGAGACCCAGTACTTC
NA | NA | TRBJ2-7 | TRBV2 | CASRTGAYEQYF | TGTGCCAGCCGAACGGGAGCCTACGAGCAGTACTTC
NA | NA | TRBJ2-1 | TRBV30 | CAWNPNGAYNEQFF | TGTGCCTGGAACCCGAACGGGGCCTACAATGAGCAGTTCTTC
TRBD2 | NA | TRBJ2-7 | TRBV29-1 | CSGASGSYEQYF | TGCAGCGGCGCTAGCGGGAGCTACGAGCAGTACTTC
NA | NA | TRBJ2-3 | TRBV19 | CATPQFTDTQYF | TGTGCCACCCCACAGTTCACAGATACGCAGTATTTT
TRBD2 | NA | TRBJ2-3 | TRBV7-8 | CASSVAWTSGTLGTDTQYF | TGTGCCAGCAGCGTTGCCTGGACTAGCGGGACACTAGGCACAGATACGCAGTATTTT
NA | NA | TRBJ2-1 | TRBV5-3 | CARSRISGGGKSYPYNEQFF | TGTGCCAGAAGCCGGATATCAGGTGGCGGTAAGAGCTACCCTTACAATGAGCAGTTCTTC
NA | NA | TRBJ2-3 | TRBV4-1 | CASSQVLADTQYF | TGCGCCAGCAGCCAAGTCCTCGCAGATACGCAGTATTTT
NA | NA | TRBJ1-1 | TRBV7-9 | CASSWAADTEAFF | TGTGCCAGCAGCTGGGCAGCAGACACTGAAGCTTTCTTT
TRBD1 | NA | TRBJ2-7 | TRBV4-3 | CASSQDRNRGREQYF | TGCGCCAGCAGCCAAGATCGGAACAGGGGGAGGGAGCAGTACTTC
NA | NA | TRBJ2-5 | TRBV18 | CASSPRNVETQYF | TGTGCCAGCTCACCACGGAACGTCGAGACCCAGTACTTC
TRBD1 | NA | TRBJ2-1 | TRBV11-2 | CASSSPGTGFYEQFF | TGTGCCAGCAGCTCTCCCGGGACAGGGTTTTATGAGCAGTTCTTC
TRBD1 | NA | TRBJ2-7 | TRBV7-2 | CASSLVIVTGKYEQYF | TGTGCCAGCAGCTTAGTGATAGTGACAGGGAAGTACGAGCAGTACTTC
TRBD1 | NA | TRBJ2-7 | TRBV7-6 | CASSLVDRGEFGLYF | TGTGCCAGCAGCTTAGTAGACAGGGGGGAGTTCGGGTTGTACTTC
TRBD2 | few | TRBJ2-7 | TRBV4-2 | CASSPELASLRGQYF | TGTGCCAGCAGCCCAGAACTAGCGAGTTTACGAGGCCAGTACTTC
TRBD1 | NA | TRBJ1-6 | TRBV7-9 | CASSLGGDRPNSPLHF | TGTGCCAGCAGCTTAGGGGGGGACAGGCCGAATTCACCCCTCCACTTT
NA | NA | TRBJ1-3 | TRBV5-1 | CASSLAGADSGNTIYF | TGCGCCAGCAGCTTGGCGGGAGCCGACTCTGGAAACACCATATATTTT
TRBD1 | NA | TRBJ1-1 | TRBV7-2 | CASRLDRSNTEAFF | TGTGCCAGCAGACTGGACAGGAGTAACACTGAAGCTTTCTTT
NA | NA | TRBJ1-1 | TRBV5-1 | CASSRVASSGAMNTEAFF | TGCGCCAGCAGCCGCGTCGCGAGCAGTGGGGCGATGAACACTGAAGCTTTCTTT